Listed here are 2 T cell receptor beta chains from one sample, sequenced in a study of preoperative IRX-2 immunotherapy in early breast cancer (dated by TCRdb to the late 2010s). The label giving this sample's treatment or condition can be read as: preoperative locoregional IRX-2 cytokine immunotherapy. Libraries were prepared through the immunoSEQ multiplex PCR assay. The table was pulled from immuneACCESS by TCRdb, which kept in-frame rearrangements only. Such tables lose some clones; where checked, under half of the loss comes from unresolved V genes, and the rest has no known cause. Counted in this sample were about 24,000 clones; about 90% of them appeared once. 28% of the sample belongs to the ten largest clones. Sequences were derived from tumor tissue, sampled after IRX-2 immunotherapy. The receptors derive from a human donor with breast cancer.

The count of this clone is one. The genes are TRBV6-6 and TRBJ1-2, with 10 positions matching TRBD1. The CDR3 length is 14 residues. Germline CDR1 reads MNHNY; CDR2 reads SVGAGI (reference sequence). J lost 7 bases, V lost 5 bases, and 7 bases had no gene match. DNA for the CDR3: TGTGCCAGCAGTCCGACAGGGGGCCAGACTGGCTACACCTTC. The encoded protein is CASSPTGGQTGYTF.

The chain combines TRBV9 with TRBJ2-3; D gene uncertain. Germline loops: CDR1 SGDLS, CDR2 YYNGEE. Trimming left V 0 bases short and J 2 bases short, with 13 bases between. The CDR3 is 16 residues long. CDR3 nucleotides: TGTGCCAGCAGCGTAGCTTTGGGCAGTACCACAGATACGCAGTATTTT. Translating it yields CASSVALGSTTDTQYF.